The present entry profiles one TCR beta chain with its context. Its target antigen remains unknown. No per-base quality is available; no much larger clone lies one base away. The data belong to a study of blood T cell repertoires in COVID-19 (dated by TCRdb to between 2020 and 2021). For the wider study: Collaborator samples came from the United States, Italy and Spain and covered acute and convalescent phases of COVID-19. The prospective study material was composed of cDNA or gDNA derived from T cells, B-cell-depleted T cells, or PBMCs. The dataset comprised deeply sampled blood TCRbeta repertoires from subjects exposed to, actively infected with, or recovered from COVID-19. A freely available public database, intended as a resource for researchers studying the immune response to SARS-CoV-2, is where the repertoires were released. The samples were drawn from the first 160 participants of the ongoing ImmuneRACE study and from 950 to 1,500 subjects provided by 6 global collaborators. The sample metadata nearly always contained a de-identified subject ID, COVID-19 status, age in years and sex. Where HLA class I and class II types were available, the types were taken from metadata supplied by the sample provider, not from assay-based typing. Here is what the overall study found, with its caveats: The amount of clinical and demographic metadata varied by source and participant and was provided uncurated.

Collaborating institutions collected whole blood in K2EDTA tubes following their own protocols. For TCRbeta analysis, collaborators shipped samples as frozen whole blood, isolated PBMCs, or DNA extracted from either of those sample types. TCRbeta CDR3 regions were amplified from genomic DNA by means of the immunoSEQ Assay, a bias-controlled multiplex PCR. Under the source paper's analysis protocol: The number of nucleated cells in each sample was estimated by amplification of reference gene primers within the assay. Sequence reads were collapsed and filtered to measure the absolute abundance of every unique TCRbeta CDR3 rearrangement. Productive Simpson clonality was computed per sample as the square root of Simpson's diversity index over productive rearrangements. TCRdb took over this immuneACCESS table, retaining in-frame rearrangements with V and J assigned. Such tables are incomplete; in checked studies, under half of the missing clones stem from an unresolved V gene, and the remainder is unexplained. V and J calls plus clone size are reproduced from that table; the DNA served to infer D and trimming. This sample has 100,000 to 150,000 clones in its table, and roughly 90% of those were observed once. More than 2% of the sample is held by the ten biggest clonotypes.

Sequenced: peripheral blood. The TCR comes from a man between 65 and 79 years old with active COVID-19.

Read as DNA, the sequence is TGTGCCAGCAGCTTGCGAGCGGGAGTGGCCGAGCAGTACTTC. This codes for CASSLRAGVAEQYF. This chain is built from TRBV5-4 and TRBJ2-7, with 8 central nucleotides matching TRBD2. The germline V and J ends show losses of 1 base and 6 bases respectively, and no gene match explains 6 bases of the junction. Including cysteine and phenylalanine, the CDR3 has 14 amino acids. Only the CDR3 DNA stays, 42 bases, in frame from base 1. The CDR1 and CDR2 encoded by the germline V gene (reference sequence) are SGHNT and YYREEE.